Listed here are 26 T cell receptor beta chains from one sample, sequenced in a study of CXCR3-negative and CXCR3-positive naive CD8 T cells. The authors made the TRB cDNA libraries by 5' RACE using UMI labels. No DNA is given; TCRdb re-called the 5' RACE reads and lists each CDR3 protein once. In all, the sample yields around 9,800 distinct CDR3 sequences. Sequenced input: naive CXCR3- CD8+ T cells from blood. Subset denoted: CD45RO-CCR7+CD27+CD95- naive CD8+ T cells lacking CXCR3 (TNR3-). The source is a human donor in good health. Some clones in this sample may be carry-over from other donors' samples.

This clonotype is labeled medium-sized based on frequency. This rearrangement joins TRBV5-1 to TRBJ2-7; TCRdb indicates TRBD2, and absent DNA this call remains unverified. The CDR3 spans 15 residues. Germline V gene data show CDR1 as SGHRS and CDR2 as YFSETQ. The CDR3 here is CASSVTSGSAYEQYF.

This rearrangement joins TRBV5-4 to TRBJ1-1. CDR1 and CDR2 (germline): SGHNT, YYREEE (reference sequence). The CDR3 spans 13 residues. The CDR3 spells CASRSTENTEAFF.

V usage is TRBV20-1 and J usage is TRBJ1-2; TCRdb proposes TRBD1, but this gene call is untestable without DNA. CDR1 DFQATT and CDR2 SNEGSKA come from the germline V gene (reference sequence). This CDR3 comprises 14 residues. Here the CDR3 reads CSARDRAPDYGYTF.

This chain uses TRBV28 with TRBJ2-6; the TRBD2 assignment by TCRdb is unverifiable without DNA. The germline V gene has CDR1 MDHEN and CDR2 SYDVKM. The length of the CDR3 is 17 residues. The CDR3 is CASSLGLAGAGANVLTF.

V and J are TRBV29-1 and TRBJ2-2; TCRdb's D call of TRBD1 is untestable without DNA. The CDR3 is 14 amino acids. CDR1 is SQVTM, CDR2 ANQGSEA, per germline. This CDR3 reads CSVDRGGDTGELFF.

This clonotype is classed as medium-sized (0.01 to 0.1%) by frequency. The chain combines TRBV29-1 with TRBJ1-3; TCRdb names TRBD1, which stays unverified in the absence of DNA. CDR3 length: 13 residues. Germline loops: CDR1 SQVTM, CDR2 ANQGSEA. The CDR3 region is CSVGAGDGNTIYF.

The rearrangement joins TRBV27 to TRBJ2-7; TCRdb's D gene call, TRBD2, goes unchecked for lack of DNA. Germline V gives CDR1 MNHEY, CDR2 SMNVEV (reference sequence). This CDR3 spans 14 amino acids. This CDR3 reads CASSLTSGRVEQYF.

Measured by frequency, this clonotype is medium-sized. The chain joins TRBV5-1 to TRBJ2-7; checking the TCRdb D call of TRBD1 is not possible without DNA. The CDR3 contains 15 residues. Germline loops: CDR1 SGHRS, CDR2 YFSETQ. The CDR3 sequence is CASSLSGTGVNEQYF.

The V gene is TRBV20-1, the J gene TRBJ2-1; TCRdb selects TRBD1, and the lack of DNA leaves this call unchecked. The CDR3 length is 17 residues. Germline V CDR1 and CDR2: DFQATT, SNEGSKA (reference sequence). CDR3 protein: CSARDILGGRSYNEQFF.

This clonotype registers medium-sized by frequency. The chain uses TRBV29-1 and TRBJ1-1; TCRdb gives TRBD1 as the D gene, but with no DNA this cannot be confirmed. Germline CDR1 and CDR2: SQVTM and ANQGSEA. CDR3 length: 13 residues. The CDR3 spells CSAYTGGITEAFF.

Judged by frequency, this clonotype is medium-sized. The V gene is TRBV6-5, the J gene TRBJ1-2; there is no DNA to check the TCRdb D call of TRBD1. This CDR3 comprises 15 residues. In germline, CDR1 is MNHEY, CDR2 SVGAGI. The CDR3 spells CASSYLGAEDYGYTF.

By frequency, this clonotype is medium-sized. The CDR3 sequence is CATSRDPADTTNSPLHF. This chain uses TRBV15 with TRBJ1-6; TCRdb names TRBD1, which stays unverified in the absence of DNA. The CDR3 is made up of 17 amino acids. Germline V CDR1 and CDR2: LNHNV, YYDKDF (reference sequence).

Judged by frequency, this clonotype is medium-sized. CDR3 protein: CATWDSHFYEQYF. This chain uses TRBV25-1 with TRBJ2-7; TCRdb outputs TRBD2, but without DNA this stays unchecked. Germline V gene data show CDR1 as MGHDK and CDR2 as SYGVNS. This CDR3 is 13 amino acids long.

Judged by frequency, this clonotype is medium-sized. The J gene is TRBJ2-1, the V gene TRBV7-9; the D call from TCRdb, TRBD1, cannot be confirmed without DNA. Germline values: CDR1 SEHNR, CDR2 FQNEAQ (reference sequence). The CDR3 sequence is 17 residues long. This chain's CDR3 is CASSPPSGTNTYNEQFF.

Its frequency marks this clonotype as medium-sized. This sequence joins TRBV29-1 and TRBJ1-1; TCRdb calls TRBD1, which cannot be checked without DNA. Germline V gene sequence: CDR1 SQVTM, CDR2 ANQGSEA. The CDR3 length is 13 residues. CDR3 residues: CSVKGGANTEAFF. The complete variable domain, with remaining parts taken from reference TRBV29-1 and TRBJ1-1, reads SAVISQKPSRDICQRGTSLTIQCQVDSQVTMMFWYRQQPGQSLTLIATANQGSEATYESGFVIDKFPISRPNLTFSTLTVSNMSPEDSSIYLCSVKGGANTEAFFGQGTRLTVV.

The genes are TRBV19 and TRBJ2-1. Germline CDR1 LNHDA, CDR2 SQIVND (reference sequence). The CDR3 contains 16 residues. The CDR3 is CASSATHMSSYNEQFF.

The chain carries TRBV19 and TRBJ2-1; TCRdb reports TRBD2, a call that lacks DNA to check it against. Germline lookup yields CDR1 LNHDA and CDR2 SQIVND (reference sequence). This CDR3 is 18 amino acids long. The CDR3: CASSLGLAGLVSYNEQFF.

V is TRBV2 and J is TRBJ2-7. CDR3 length equals 13 residues. Germline lookup yields CDR1 SNHLY and CDR2 FYNNEI. The CDR3 region is CASSGGSSYEQYF.

According to its frequency, this clonotype is medium-sized (0.01 to 0.1%). This sequence joins TRBV20-1 and TRBJ2-1. The CDR3 contains 14 residues. The germline CDR1 and CDR2 sequences are DFQATT and SNEGSKA (reference sequence). CDR3 sequence reads: CSARDRPQAGEQFF.

Judged by frequency, this clonotype is medium-sized. V usage is TRBV15 and J usage is TRBJ2-3. The CDR3 runs to 13 residues. CDR1 and CDR2 (germline): LNHNV, YYDKDF (reference sequence). CDR3 in amino acids: CATSRVGTDTQYF.

By frequency, this clonotype is medium-sized. The chain has TRBV7-9 and TRBJ2-1; TCRdb gives TRBD1 as the D gene, but with no DNA this cannot be confirmed. Germline CDR1 is SEHNR and CDR2 is FQNEAQ (reference sequence). The length of the CDR3 is 14 residues. CDR3 sequence reads: CASIYGGERDEQFF.

V gene TRBV13 combines with J gene TRBJ1-1; TCRdb returns TRBD1, unconfirmable since there is no DNA. Looked up from germline, CDR1 is PRHDT and CDR2 is FYEKMQ (reference sequence). The CDR3 is 11 residues long. The CDR3 reads CATTGGAEAFF.

Its frequency marks this clonotype as medium-sized. J is TRBJ2-2 and V is TRBV5-1; TCRdb gives TRBD2 as the D gene, but with no DNA this cannot be confirmed. The CDR3 contains 16 residues. Germline loops: CDR1 SGHRS, CDR2 YFSETQ. CDR3 sequence reads: CASSFGTSGNTGELFF.

This clonotype registers medium-sized (0.01 to 0.1%) by frequency. The rearrangement joins TRBV20-1 to TRBJ2-1; TCRdb's D gene call, TRBD1, goes unchecked for lack of DNA. The germline gives CDR1 DFQATT, CDR2 SNEGSKA (reference sequence). This CDR3 is built from 16 residues. The CDR3: CSARDFAQGAWGEQFF.

According to its frequency, this clonotype is medium-sized. The chain carries TRBV5-1 and TRBJ2-7; TCRdb designates TRBD1, a call that cannot be tested without DNA. CDR1 SGHRS and CDR2 YFSETQ come from the germline V gene. The CDR3 is 12 residues long. The CDR3 reads CASSPGAYEQYF.

By frequency, this clonotype is medium-sized. The V gene is TRBV5-1, the J gene TRBJ2-3; TCRdb's D call of TRBD2 is untestable without DNA. The CDR3 extends over 17 amino acids. CDR1 SGHRS and CDR2 YFSETQ come from the germline V gene. The CDR3 loop is CASSLEVGRESRDTQYF.